One and the same sample provided the 17 T cell receptor beta chains below, sequenced in a study of T cell repertoires in cytomegalovirus infection. In TCRdb, the reads were re-called with MiXCR into one record per CDR3 protein. This sample has hundreds of thousands of distinct CDR3 sequences; 25% to 35% occur once, and the top ten carry about a sixth. These receptors lack a known antigen. Material: cultured PBMCs, obtained from culture after CMV antigen stimulation. Receptors originate from a human donor in good health (CMV status not recorded). Some clones in this sample may be carry-over from other donors' samples.

The V gene is TRBV19, the J gene TRBJ1-2; 8 nucleotides align to TRBD1. Germline trimming cut 7 bases from V and 4 bases from J; bases unmatched to any gene: 14. The CDR3 length is 16 residues. The V gene's germline CDR1 is LNHDA and CDR2 SQIVND (reference sequence). The DNA of the CDR3 is TGTGCCAGTACCCGCTCGGGGAATGACAGGGGCTATGGCTACACCTTC. Its translation is CASTRSGNDRGYGYTF.

This rearrangement joins TRBV14 to TRBJ2-1, with TRBD2 matching 8 bases. CDR1 is SGHDN and CDR2 is FVKESK in the germline V gene. The CDR3 extends over 16 amino acids. After removal of 1 base from V and 9 bases from J, the junction contained 11 bases not matched to a gene. The chain's CDR3 is CASSQVVPAGVGEQFF. As DNA, the CDR3 is TGTGCCAGCAGCCAAGTCGTCCCAGCGGGAGTAGGTGAGCAGTTCTTC.

V is TRBV6-6 and J is TRBJ2-6; TRBD1 matches at 11 bases. Germline trimming cut 6 bases from V and 1 base from J; bases unmatched to any gene: 11. Per germline, CDR1 MNHNY and CDR2 SVGAGI (reference sequence). The CDR3 loop spans 19 amino acids. This chain's CDR3 is CASRRSTGTGGSGANVLTF. DNA of the CDR3: TGTGCCAGCAGGCGTTCAACCGGGACAGGGGGTTCTGGGGCCAACGTCCTGACTTTC.

DNA for the CDR3: TGCAGCGTTGGCCTCAGGATCACTGAAGCTTTCTTT. Its protein product is CSVGLRITEAFF. J is TRBJ1-1 and V is TRBV29-1; D ambiguous. This CDR3 region has 12 residues. The germline gives CDR1 SQVTM, CDR2 ANQGSEA. V was pared by 4 bases and J by 4 bases, with 10 bases between.

The rearrangement links TRBV20-1 to TRBJ2-2; the D call may be TRBD1 or TRBD2 (5 bases each). The CDR3 is made up of 16 amino acids. The V gene lost 0 bases and the J gene lost 2 bases, with 13 bases spanning the gap. Germline V CDR1 and CDR2: DFQATT, SNEGSKA (reference sequence). The CDR3 bases are TGCAGTGCTAGAGACCGATGGGGACCAAACACCGGGGAGCTGTTTTTT. It is translated as CSARDRWGPNTGELFF.

The chain recombines TRBV28 with TRBJ2-7, with TRBD1 matching 9 bases. Looked up from germline, CDR1 is MDHEN and CDR2 is SYDVKM. With V trimmed by 4 bases and J by 6 bases, 4 bases remained unmatched. CDR3 length: 13 residues. The CDR3 DNA is TGTGCCAGCAGTTCGGGACAGGGAAGCGAGCAGTACTTC. This gives the protein CASSSGQGSEQYF.

The V and J genes are TRBV12-3 or TRBV12-4 and TRBJ2-1; perhaps TRBD2 as D (5 bases). The CDR3 spans 14 residues. V gave up 6 bases and J gave up 5 bases, with 14 bases separating them. CDR3: CASSEGLLHNEQFF. The CDR3 DNA reads TGTGCCAGCAGCGAAGGACTGTTACACAATGAGCAGTTCTTC.

V and J are TRBV6-5 and TRBJ1-3; D not resolved. The germline V and J ends were trimmed by 2 bases and 0 bases, with 8 bases remaining between them. Per the germline V gene, CDR1 is MNHEY and CDR2 is SVGAGI. This CDR3 spans 15 amino acids. Here the CDR3 reads CASSYGTDSGNTIYF. The CDR3 DNA sequence: TGTGCCAGCAGTTACGGCACGGACTCTGGAAACACCATATATTTT.

The rearrangement joins TRBV11-2 to TRBJ2-1; 9 bases are shared with TRBD2. CDR3 length: 15 residues. Unmatched junction bases numbered 8, after V lost 4 bases and J lost 7 bases. Germline assignment: CDR1 SGHAT and CDR2 FQNNGV. CDR3 DNA sequence: TGTGCCAGCAGCTCGATAGCGGGAGTGATTAATGAGCAGTTCTTC. Residues: CASSSIAGVINEQFF.

The chain has TRBV24-1 and TRBJ2-3; 8 bases match TRBD2. The CDR3 has 13 residues. The V and J ends lost 3 bases and 10 bases, in that order; junction bases with no gene match: 5. Per the germline V gene, CDR1 is KGHDR and CDR2 is SFDVKD. The CDR3 loop is CATSDPGLAAQYF. CDR3 nucleotide sequence: TGTGCCACCAGTGATCCAGGACTAGCTGCGCAGTATTTT.

The table lists this clonotype with a few counts. This sequence joins TRBV7-8 and TRBJ2-5; 9 nucleotides align to TRBD2. The V segment lost 1 base and the J segment 5 bases; nucleotides outside the gene matches: 8. Germline CDR1 and CDR2: SGHVS and FQNEAQ. The CDR3 consists of 16 residues. This chain's CDR3 is CASSLGGGRASETQYF. The CDR3 region has the DNA TGTGCCAGCAGCTTAGGAGGCGGGAGGGCCTCCGAGACCCAGTACTTC.

V and J are TRBV6-6 and TRBJ1-1; D gene ambiguous. V was trimmed by 11 bases and J by 1 base, leaving 23 bases between them. CDR1 and CDR2 from the germline V gene are MNHNY and SVGAGI (reference sequence). The CDR3 has 16 residues. Here the CDR3 reads CAGVGFGPMRNTEAFF. The DNA for the CDR3 is TGTGCCGGGGTGGGCTTCGGCCCCATGAGGAACACTGAAGCTTTCTTT.

The chain employs TRBV11-3 and TRBJ1-3; no clear D gene. This CDR3 region has 17 residues. The V end lost 2 bases, the J end lost 0 bases, and 14 bases lay between the germline ends. CDR1 is SGHNT and CDR2 is YENEEA in the germline V gene. The CDR3 region is CASSLLAGLYSGNTIYF. Written as DNA, the CDR3 is TGTGCCAGCAGCTTACTCGCAGGCTTGTACTCTGGAAACACCATATATTTT. Full variable domain (missing parts from reference TRBV11-3 and TRBJ1-3): EAGVVQSPRYKIIEKKQPVAFWCNPISGHNTLYWYLQNLGQGPELLIRYENEEAVDDSQLPKDRFSAERLKGVDSTLKIQPAELGDSAVYLCASSLLAGLYSGNTIYFGEGSWLTVV.

The table lists this clonotype with a count of one. A much more abundant neighbour one base away suggests this may be a read error. This chain joins TRBV7-2 and TRBJ2-1, with 11 positions matching TRBD2. CDR3 length: 19 amino acids. The V gene's germline CDR1 is SGHTA and CDR2 FQGNSA. As DNA, the CDR3 is TGTGCCAGCAGACCATCCGGGACTAGCGGCTCTAGCTCCTACAAGGAGCAGTTCTTC. Translating gives CASRPSGTSGSSSYKEQFF.

J is TRBJ1-1 and V is TRBV12-3 or TRBV12-4; no clear D. The V end lost 4 bases, the J end lost 1 base, and 10 bases lay between the germline ends. This CDR3 region has 14 residues. The CDR3 spells CASSYEQRNTEAFF. The CDR3 DNA reads TGTGCCAGCAGTTATGAGCAGCGGAACACTGAAGCTTTCTTT.

A few counts support this clonotype. The V gene is TRBV7-6, the J gene TRBJ2-7; 8 positions match TRBD1. This CDR3 spans 15 amino acids. V lost 5 bases, J lost 2 bases, and 8 bases stayed unmatched. Germline CDR1 is SGHVS and CDR2 is FNYEAQ. CDR3: CASSPGTGPAYEQYV. The CDR3 nucleotides read TGTGCCAGCAGCCCGGGGACAGGACCAGCCTACGAGCAGTACGTC.

There are a few counts of this clonotype. The chain links TRBV6-6 to TRBJ2-7, with TRBD2 as a possible D gene (6 bases). Germline values: CDR1 MNHNY, CDR2 SVGAGI (reference sequence). This CDR3 comprises 14 residues. V was pared by 8 bases and J by 0 bases, with 14 bases between. CDR3 amino acids: CASGAGYGSYEQYV. CDR3 in DNA: TGTGCCAGCGGGGCGGGGTATGGCTCCTACGAGCAGTACGTC.